The 10 T cell receptor beta chains presented below share a single source sample, sequenced in a study of T cells after yellow fever vaccination. TCRdb re-analysed the 5' RACE reads in MiXCR, keeping a single row per CDR3 protein. The profile covers hundreds of thousands of distinct CDR3 sequences, with roughly 12% appearing a single time and under 15% taken by the ten largest. The sequencing here drew on PBMCs, taken on the day of the yellow fever booster vaccination. The receptors shown here come from a man aged 25-45 years who received the YFV17D yellow fever vaccine.

This chain connects TRBV9 to TRBJ2-3; D unclear. The CDR3 is 13 residues long. Trimming stripped 2 bases from V and 6 bases from J, with 10 bases between. Germline V gene lookup returns CDR1 SGDLS and CDR2 YYNGEE. The chain's CDR3 is CASSVIPGDTQYF. CDR3 nucleotide sequence: TGTGCCAGCAGCGTGATCCCGGGCGATACGCAGTATTTT.

This clonotype was recorded a few times. The chain couples TRBV6-5 to TRBJ2-1, with TRBD2 matching 7 bases. V trimming: 4 bases; J trimming: 7 bases; junction bases outside the gene matches: 7. CDR1 MNHEY and CDR2 SVGAGI come from the germline V gene. The CDR3 spans 14 residues. CDR3 bases: TGTGCCAGCAGTTCGACTAGCATCCAGAATGAGCAGTTCTTC. It encodes CASSSTSIQNEQFF.

In this sample, this clonotype turned up a few times. V usage is TRBV6-6 and J usage is TRBJ2-7; D not resolved. Germline CDR1 is MNHNY and CDR2 is SVGAGI (reference sequence). V was clipped by 7 bases and J by 7 bases, with 17 bases between them. The length of the CDR3 is 13 residues. CDR3 protein: CASTMIGGREQYF. The CDR3 bases are TGTGCCAGCACGATGATCGGTGGACGGGAGCAGTACTTC.

The CDR3 here is CASSQTGSNGELFF. DNA of the CDR3: TGTGCCAGCAGTCAGACAGGGTCGAACGGGGAGCTGTTTTTT. The gene calls are TRBV12-3 or TRBV12-4 and TRBJ2-2, with 7 bases that match TRBD1. There are 14 residues in the CDR3. V was pared by 5 bases and J by 7 bases, with 7 bases of the junction left unmatched.

This clonotype was seen many times. The rearrangement uses TRBV7-2 and TRBJ2-5; either TRBD1 or TRBD2 may fit D (5 bases each). The CDR3 has 16 residues. V lost 3 bases, J lost 3 bases, and 17 bases lay in between. Germline lookup yields CDR1 SGHTA and CDR2 FQGNSA. This CDR3 is CASSLKRAREKETQYF. The CDR3 DNA sequence: TGTGCCAGCAGCTTGAAGAGGGCCAGGGAAAAAGAGACCCAGTACTTC.

V and J are TRBV4-3 and TRBJ1-4; a weak D match, TRBD1 (5 bases). The CDR3 runs 17 residues. Germline CDR1 reads LGHNA; CDR2 reads YSLEER. Deletions cut 0 bases from V and 3 bases from J, with 14 bases between. This CDR3 is CASSQEFIGGPNEKLFF. CDR3 in DNA: TGCGCCAGCAGCCAAGAGTTCATCGGGGGACCTAATGAAAAACTGTTTTTT.

This clonotype has a handful of counts. The J gene is TRBJ1-2, the V gene TRBV4-3; maybe TRBD1 (6 bases). The CDR3 loop spans 17 amino acids. Trimming shortened V by 3 bases and J by 2 bases, and 19 bases separated the two germline ends. The germline CDR1 and CDR2 sequences are LGHNA and YSLEER. The CDR3 here is CASSQLSGASPNYGYTF. As DNA, the CDR3 is TGCGCCAGCAGCCAGTTATCAGGGGCTAGTCCCAACTATGGCTACACCTTC.

At least ten counts were recorded for this clonotype. This chain links TRBV9 with TRBJ2-1; D is uncertain. V shed 0 bases and J shed 12 bases, with 16 bases lying between them. CDR3 length: 14 residues. Germline loops: CDR1 SGDLS, CDR2 YYNGEE. The CDR3 nucleotides are TGTGCCAGCAGCGTAGATTGGCAGCCTTGGGTGCAGTTCTTC. It encodes CASSVDWQPWVQFF.

The chain combines TRBV18 with TRBJ2-1, with TRBD2 matching over 11 bases. Germline V gene data show CDR1 as KGHSH and CDR2 as LQKENI. V was clipped by 7 bases and J by 5 bases; unmatched bases: 4. The CDR3 consists of 14 residues. The CDR3 DNA reads TGTGCCAGCTTAGGACTAGCGGGCCACAATGAGCAGTTCTTC. This translates into CASLGLAGHNEQFF.

This clonotype was seen more than once but under ten times. The chain combines TRBV7-8 with TRBJ2-7, with no clear D. In germline, CDR1 is SGHVS, CDR2 FQNEAQ. This CDR3 is built from 15 residues. V was pared by 1 base and J by 2 bases, with 12 bases between. The DNA of the CDR3 is TGTGCCAGCAGCTTAGATGGACCGATCACCTACGAGCAGTACTTC. This codes for CASSLDGPITYEQYF.